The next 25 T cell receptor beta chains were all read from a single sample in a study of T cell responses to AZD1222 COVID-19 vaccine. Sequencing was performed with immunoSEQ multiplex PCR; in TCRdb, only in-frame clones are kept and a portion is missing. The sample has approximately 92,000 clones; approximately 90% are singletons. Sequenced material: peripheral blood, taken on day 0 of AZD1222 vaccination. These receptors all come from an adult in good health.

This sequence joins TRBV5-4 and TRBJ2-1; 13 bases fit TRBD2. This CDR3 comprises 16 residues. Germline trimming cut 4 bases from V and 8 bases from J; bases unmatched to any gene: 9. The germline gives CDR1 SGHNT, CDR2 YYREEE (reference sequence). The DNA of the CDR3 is TGTGCCAGCAGCCCCCGACTAGCGGGGGGTCTAGATGAGCAGTTCTTC. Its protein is CASSPRLAGGLDEQFF.

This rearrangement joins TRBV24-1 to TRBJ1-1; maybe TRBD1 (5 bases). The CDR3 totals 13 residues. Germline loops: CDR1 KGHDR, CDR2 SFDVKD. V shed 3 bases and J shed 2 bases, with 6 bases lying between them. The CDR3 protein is CATSDRDNTEAFF. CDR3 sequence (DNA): TGTGCCACCAGTGATCGGGACAACACTGAAGCTTTCTTT.

CDR3 DNA: TGTGCCAGCAGCTTACGGGCAGGGGCCACTGAAGCTTTCTTT. It specifies CASSLRAGATEAFF. The chain links TRBV11-1 to TRBJ1-1, with a possible D match to TRBD1 (6 bases). V dropped 2 bases and J dropped 4 bases, with 11 bases sitting between them. Germline lookup yields CDR1 SGHAT and CDR2 FQDESV (reference sequence). The CDR3 covers 14 residues.

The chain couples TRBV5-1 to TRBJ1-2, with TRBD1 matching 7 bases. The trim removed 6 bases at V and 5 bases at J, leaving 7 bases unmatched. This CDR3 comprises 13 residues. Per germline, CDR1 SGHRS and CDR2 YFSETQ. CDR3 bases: TGCGCCAGCAAACCCGGGACAGAGTATGGCTACACCTTC. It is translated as CASKPGTEYGYTF. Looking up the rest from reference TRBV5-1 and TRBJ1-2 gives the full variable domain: KAGVTQTPRYLIKTRGQQVTLSCSPISGHRSVSWYQQTPGQGLQFLFEYFSETQRNKGNFPGRFSGRQFSNSRSEMNVSTLELGDSALYLCASKPGTEYGYTFGSGTRLTVV.

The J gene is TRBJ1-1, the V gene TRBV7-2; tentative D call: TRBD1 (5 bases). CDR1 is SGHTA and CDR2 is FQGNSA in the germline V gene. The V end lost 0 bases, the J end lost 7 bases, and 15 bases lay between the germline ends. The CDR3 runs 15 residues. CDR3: CASSLAGTQRGEAFF. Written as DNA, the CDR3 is TGTGCCAGCAGCTTAGCTGGGACCCAGAGGGGTGAAGCTTTCTTT. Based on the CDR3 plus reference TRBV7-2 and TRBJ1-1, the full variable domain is GAGVSQSPSNKVTEKGKDVELRCDPISGHTALYWYRQSLGQGLEFLIYFQGNSAPDKSGLPSDRFSAERTGGSVSTLTIQRTQQEDSAVYLCASSLAGTQRGEAFFGQGTRLTVV.

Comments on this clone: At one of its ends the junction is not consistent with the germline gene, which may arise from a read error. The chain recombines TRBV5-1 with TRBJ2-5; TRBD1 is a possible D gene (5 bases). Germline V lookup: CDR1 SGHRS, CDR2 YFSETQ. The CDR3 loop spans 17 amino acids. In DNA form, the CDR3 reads TGTGCCAGCAGCTTCGGTCTTGAGGCAGGGCAGGCAGAGACCCAGTACTTC. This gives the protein CASSFGLEAGQAETQYF.

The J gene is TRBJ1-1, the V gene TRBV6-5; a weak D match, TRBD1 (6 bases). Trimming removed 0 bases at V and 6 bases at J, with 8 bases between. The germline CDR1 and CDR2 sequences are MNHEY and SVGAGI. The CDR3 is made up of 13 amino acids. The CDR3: CASSYSQGPEAFF. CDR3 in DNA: TGTGCCAGCAGTTACTCACAGGGCCCTGAAGCTTTCTTT.

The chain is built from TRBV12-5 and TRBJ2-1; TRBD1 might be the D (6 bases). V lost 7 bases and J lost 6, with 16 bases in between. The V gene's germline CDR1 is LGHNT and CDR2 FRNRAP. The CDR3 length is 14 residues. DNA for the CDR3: TGTGCTAGTGATACACAGGGATCGGGCAATGAGCAGTTCTTC. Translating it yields CASDTQGSGNEQFF. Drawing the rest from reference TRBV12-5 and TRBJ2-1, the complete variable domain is DARVTQTPRHKVTEMGQEVTMRCQPILGHNTVFWYRQTMMQGLELLAYFRNRAPLDDSGMPKDRFSAEMPDATLATLKIQPSEPRDSAVYFCASDTQGSGNEQFFGPGTRLTVL.

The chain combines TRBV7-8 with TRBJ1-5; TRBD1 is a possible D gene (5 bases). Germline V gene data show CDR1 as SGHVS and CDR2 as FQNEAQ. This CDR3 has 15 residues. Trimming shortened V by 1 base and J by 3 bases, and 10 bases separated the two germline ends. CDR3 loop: CASSLGGLANQPQHF. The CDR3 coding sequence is TGTGCCAGCAGCTTAGGGGGGTTAGCCAATCAGCCCCAGCATTTT.

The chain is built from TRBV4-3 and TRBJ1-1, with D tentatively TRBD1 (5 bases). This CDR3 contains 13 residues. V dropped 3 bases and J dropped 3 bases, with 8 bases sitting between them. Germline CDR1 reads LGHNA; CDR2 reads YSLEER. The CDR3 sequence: CASSQLGDTEAFF. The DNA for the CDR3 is TGCGCCAGCAGCCAGTTAGGGGACACTGAAGCTTTCTTT.

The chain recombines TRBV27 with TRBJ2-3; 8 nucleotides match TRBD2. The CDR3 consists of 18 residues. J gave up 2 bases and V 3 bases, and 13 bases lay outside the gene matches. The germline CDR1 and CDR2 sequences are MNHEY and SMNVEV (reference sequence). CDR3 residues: CASSFVGLGSGTTDTQYF. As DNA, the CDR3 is TGTGCCAGCAGTTTTGTGGGTTTGGGTAGCGGGACCACAGATACGCAGTATTTT.

CDR3 loop: CASAPGAPTMAEAFF. In nucleotides, the CDR3 is TGTGCTAGTGCTCCTGGGGCACCCACGATGGCTGAAGCTTTCTTT. The J gene is TRBJ1-1, the V gene TRBV12-5; D may be TRBD1 (5 bases). In germline, CDR1 is LGHNT, CDR2 FRNRAP. Trimming took 7 bases from V and 6 from J, leaving 21 bases between them. The CDR3 loop spans 15 amino acids.

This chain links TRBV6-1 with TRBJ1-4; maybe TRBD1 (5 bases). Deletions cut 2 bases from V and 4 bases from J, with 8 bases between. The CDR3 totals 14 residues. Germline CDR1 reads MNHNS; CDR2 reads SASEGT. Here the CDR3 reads CASSERRGNEKLFF. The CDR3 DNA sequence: TGTGCCAGCAGTGAAAGGAGGGGTAATGAAAAACTGTTTTTT.

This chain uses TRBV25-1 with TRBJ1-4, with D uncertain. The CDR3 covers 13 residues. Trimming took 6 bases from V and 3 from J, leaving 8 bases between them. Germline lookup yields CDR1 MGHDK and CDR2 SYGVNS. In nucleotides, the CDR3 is TGTGCCAGCAGGGGAAGTTCTAATGAAAAACTGTTTTTT. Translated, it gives CASRGSSNEKLFF.

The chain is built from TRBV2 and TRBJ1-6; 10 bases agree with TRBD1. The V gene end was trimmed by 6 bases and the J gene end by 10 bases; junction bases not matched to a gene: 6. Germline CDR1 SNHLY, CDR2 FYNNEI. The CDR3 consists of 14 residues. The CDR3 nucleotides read TGTGCCAGCAGCGCCGGGACAGGGGTGTCACCCCTCCACTTT. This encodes CASSAGTGVSPLHF.

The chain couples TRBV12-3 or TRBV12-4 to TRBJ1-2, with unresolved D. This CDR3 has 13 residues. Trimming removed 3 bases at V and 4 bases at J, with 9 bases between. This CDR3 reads CASSFGQIYGYTF. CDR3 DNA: TGTGCCAGCAGTTTCGGCCAGATCTATGGCTACACCTTC.

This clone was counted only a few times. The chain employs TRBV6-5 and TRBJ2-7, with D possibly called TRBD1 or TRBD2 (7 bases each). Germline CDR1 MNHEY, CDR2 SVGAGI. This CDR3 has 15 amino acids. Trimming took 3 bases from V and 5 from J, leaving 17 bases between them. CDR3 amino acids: CASSYGSRGGDEQYF. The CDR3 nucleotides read TGTGCCAGCAGTTATGGGTCCAGGGGGGGCGACGAGCAGTACTTC.

The CDR3 spells CASSPNGRLLGGGYTF. In DNA, the CDR3 is TGCGCCAGCAGCCCTAATGGCCGCCTTCTAGGCGGTGGCTACACCTTC. The rearrangement uses TRBV5-1 and TRBJ1-2, with D unclear. Looked up from germline, CDR1 is SGHRS and CDR2 is YFSETQ. This CDR3 contains 16 residues. The V end was cut by 4 bases, the J end by 7 bases, with 23 bases between.

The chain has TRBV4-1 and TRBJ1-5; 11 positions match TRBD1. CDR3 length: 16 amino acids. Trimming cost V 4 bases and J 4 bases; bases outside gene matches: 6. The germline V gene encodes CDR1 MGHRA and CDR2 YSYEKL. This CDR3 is CASSPTGTGGNQPQHF. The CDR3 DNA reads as TGCGCCAGCAGCCCAACCGGGACAGGGGGGAATCAGCCCCAGCATTTT.

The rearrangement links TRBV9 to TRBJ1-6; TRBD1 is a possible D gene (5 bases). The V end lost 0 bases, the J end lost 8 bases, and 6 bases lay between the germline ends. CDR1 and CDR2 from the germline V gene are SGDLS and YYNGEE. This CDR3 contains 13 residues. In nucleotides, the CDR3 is TGTGCCAGCAGCGTAGTAGGGGATTCACCCCTCCACTTT. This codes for CASSVVGDSPLHF.

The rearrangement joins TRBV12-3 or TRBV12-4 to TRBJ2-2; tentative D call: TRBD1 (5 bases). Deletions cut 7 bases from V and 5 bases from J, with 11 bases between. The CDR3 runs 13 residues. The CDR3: CASNGQGTGELFF. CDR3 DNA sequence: TGTGCCAGCAACGGGCAGGGAACCGGGGAGCTGTTTTTT.

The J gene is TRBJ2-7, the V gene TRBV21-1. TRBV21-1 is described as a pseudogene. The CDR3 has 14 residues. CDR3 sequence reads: CASRQRKKPYEQYF. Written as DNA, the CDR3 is TGTGCCAGCAGACAAAGAAAGAAGCCCTACGAGCAGTACTTC.

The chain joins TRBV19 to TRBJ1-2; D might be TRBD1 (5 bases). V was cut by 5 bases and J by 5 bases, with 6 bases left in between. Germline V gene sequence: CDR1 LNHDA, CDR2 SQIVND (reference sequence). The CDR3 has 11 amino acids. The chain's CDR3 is CASSWGYGYTF. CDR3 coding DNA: TGTGCCAGTAGTTGGGGGTATGGCTACACCTTC.

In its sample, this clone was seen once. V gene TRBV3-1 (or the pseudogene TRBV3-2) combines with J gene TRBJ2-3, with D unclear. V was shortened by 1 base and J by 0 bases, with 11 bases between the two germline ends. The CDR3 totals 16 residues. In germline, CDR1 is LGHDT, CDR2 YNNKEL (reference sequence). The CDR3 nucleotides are TGTGCCAGCAGCCAAGGGAGCGCGTATAGCACAGATACGCAGTATTTT. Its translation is CASSQGSAYSTDTQYF.

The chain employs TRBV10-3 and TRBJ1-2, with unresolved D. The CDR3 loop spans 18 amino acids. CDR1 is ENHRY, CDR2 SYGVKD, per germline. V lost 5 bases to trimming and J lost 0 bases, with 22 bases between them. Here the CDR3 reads CAISMDGGASPANYGYTF. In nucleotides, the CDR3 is TGTGCCATCAGTATGGACGGCGGCGCATCCCCAGCTAACTATGGCTACACCTTC.